This TCR beta chain is drawn from a study of cytomegalovirus exposure and HLA in healthy donors. The PCR had 60 Vbeta and 13 Jbeta primers. Generated by immunoSEQ multiplex PCR, the TCRdb table keeps only in-frame clones and is missing some. Of roughly 170,000 clones in the sample, roughly 84% were seen once. The ends lost 4 bases at V and 0 bases at J; junction bases unmatched: 4. The germline gives CDR1 SQVTM, CDR2 ANQGSEA. The CDR3 is 17 residues long. The V gene is TRBV29-1, the J gene TRBJ2-6, with 12 bases that match TRBD2. Sequenced input: PBMCs. The receptor was derived from a male donor in good health and CMV-seronegative. DNA for the CDR3: TGCAGCGTTGTCCTAGCGGGGGGGCTCTCTGGGGCCAACGTCCTGACTTTC. Translated, it gives CSVVLAGGLSGANVLTF.